Included here is one TCR beta chain sequence, with context. There are a few counts of this clone. The target of this receptor is not known. Base qualities are not at hand, and no much larger clone is one base apart. TCRbeta CDR3 regions were amplified from genomic DNA by means of the immunoSEQ Assay, a bias-controlled multiplex PCR. Regarding the original processing steps: The number of nucleated cells in each sample was estimated by amplification of reference gene primers within the assay. To quantify the absolute abundance of each unique TCRbeta CDR3 rearrangement, sequence reads were collapsed and filtered. For each sample, productive Simpson clonality was calculated as the square root of Simpson's diversity index across productive rearrangements. TCRdb provides this immuneACCESS table in a form limited to in-frame rearrangements. Some clones are lacking; in checked studies, under half of them reflect an unresolved V gene, and why the rest are absent is not known. V, J and clone size were drawn from that table, and D and trimming were deduced from the DNA. This sample comprises over 250,000 clones, roughly 77% of them detected only once. The top ten clones comprise about 3% of the sample.

The germline V gene (reference sequence) yields LGHDT for CDR1 and YNNKEL for CDR2. CDR3 length: 14 amino acids, cysteine to phenylalanine. The DNA shown is the 42-base CDR3, in frame from base 1. V is pared back by 2 bases and J by 4 bases, with 11 bases lying between the germline termini. The data stem from a study of blood T cell repertoires in COVID-19 (dated by TCRdb to the early 2020s). In the study overall: Samples covering the acute and convalescent phases of COVID-19 were provided by collaborators in the United States, Italy and Spain. The sample metadata nearly always contained a de-identified subject ID, COVID-19 status, age in years and sex. The samples were drawn from the first 160 participants of the ongoing ImmuneRACE study and from some 1,300 subjects provided by 6 global collaborators. Subjects who had been exposed to COVID-19, were actively infected with it, or had recovered from it provided the deeply sampled blood TCRbeta repertoires that made up the dataset. Where available, HLA class I and class II types were obtained from metadata supplied by the sample provider rather than from assay-based typing. The repertoires were released in a freely available public database intended as a resource for research on the immune response to SARS-CoV-2. The prospective study material was composed of cDNA or gDNA derived from T cells, B-cell-depleted T cells, or PBMCs. The study at large found these results: The quantity of clinical and demographic metadata differed by source and by participant and was supplied without curation.

The collaborating institutions used their own protocols to collect whole blood in K2EDTA tubes. Collaborator samples were shipped for TCRbeta analysis as frozen whole blood, isolated PBMCs, or DNA extracted from either sample type. Sequences were obtained from peripheral blood. In this chain, TRBV3-1 (or the pseudogene TRBV3-2) is recombined with TRBJ1-2; confidence is insufficient to name the D gene. This clonotype was obtained from a woman older than 75 with acute or convalescent COVID-19. The CDR3 region reads CASSQLQGSYGYTF. DNA sequence: TGTGCCAGCAGCCAATTACAAGGGAGCTATGGCTACACCTTC.